These 10 T cell receptor beta chains were sequenced from one sample in a study of blood T cells in healthy people across ages. Then a second PCR, running about 7 to 11 cycles, was carried out with a sample-barcoded 5' primer and a J-beta primer mix. Each CDR3 protein gets one entry after TCRdb re-called the 5' RACE reads with MiXCR. The table records about 900,000 distinct CDR3 sequences, around two thirds of them present only once. The specimen was blood. These receptors came from a man aged 25 to 40 in good health.

This clonotype came up once. With a much larger clone just one base away, this may be a read error. This chain uses TRBV27 with TRBJ2-7; D possibly corresponds to TRBD2 (7 bases). Germline-derived CDR1 and CDR2 are MNHEY and SMNVEV (reference sequence). This CDR3 comprises 15 residues. V was shortened by 2 bases and J by 7 bases, with 18 bases between the two germline ends. Written as DNA, the CDR3 is TGTGCCAGCAGTTTAACGGGGGGCCGTTGGGATGAGCAGTACTTC. Its protein product is CASSLTGGRWDEQYF.

The rearrangement uses TRBV10-2 and TRBJ1-1; D gene uncertain. There are 11 residues in the CDR3. Trimming took off 2 bases at V and 3 bases at J, with 1 base between the two ends. CDR1 is WSHSY and CDR2 is SAAADI in the germline V gene. In DNA, the CDR3 is TGCGCCAGCAGTGAGCACACTGAAGCTTTCTTT. Translated: CASSEHTEAFF.

The CDR3 DNA reads as TGTGCCAGCAGCTTATCTCAGGGAATTAATTCACCCCTCCACTTT. It is translated as CASSLSQGINSPLHF. The V gene is TRBV7-2, the J gene TRBJ1-6; D perhaps matches TRBD1 (5 bases). The germline V and J ends were trimmed by 2 bases and 6 bases, with 11 bases remaining between them. CDR3 length: 15 amino acids. Germline V gene data show CDR1 as SGHTA and CDR2 as FQGNSA.

The rearrangement links TRBV12-3 or TRBV12-4 to TRBJ2-1; TRBD1 aligns across 10 bases. The CDR3 covers 17 residues. V shed 4 bases and J 1 base; nucleotides not matched to a gene: 7. CDR3 sequence (DNA): TGTGCCAGCAGTTCTTCCGGGACAGGGGATTCCTACAATGAGCAGTTCTTC. Its protein is CASSSSGTGDSYNEQFF.

The V and J genes are TRBV5-6 and TRBJ1-4, with D possibly TRBD1 on 5 matching bases. The CDR3 consists of 15 residues. Germline lookup yields CDR1 SGHDT and CDR2 YYEEEE. The V and J ends lost 4 bases and 7 bases respectively, with 17 bases between them. The CDR3 coding sequence is TGTGCCAGCAGCGAGGCCGGGGCCGAGGGTGAAAAACTGTTTTTT. This translates into CASSEAGAEGEKLFF.

This chain uses TRBV20-1 with TRBJ2-7; no reliable D call. The CDR3 is 14 residues long. Trimming removed 6 bases from V and 2 bases from J, with 17 bases in between. Per germline, CDR1 DFQATT and CDR2 SNEGSKA (reference sequence). The CDR3 sequence: CSAPEVERAYEQYF. CDR3 coding DNA: TGCAGTGCCCCAGAGGTAGAGAGAGCCTACGAGCAGTACTTC.

The chain couples TRBV7-3 to TRBJ2-3; D tentatively reads TRBD1 or TRBD2 (6 bases each). The CDR3 sequence is 16 residues long. V was pared by 4 bases and J by 0 bases, with 14 bases between. Germline-derived CDR1 and CDR2 are SGHTA and FQGTGA. In DNA, the CDR3 is TGTGCCAGCAGCTCCTGGGGGGCCGTTAGCACAGATACGCAGTATTTT. Its protein product is CASSSWGAVSTDTQYF.

The chain has TRBV20-1 and TRBJ2-4, with 9 nucleotides matching TRBD1. Matching the DNA end better, TRBJ2-5 makes the J call doubtful. CDR1 is DFQATT, CDR2 SNEGSKA, per germline (reference sequence). CDR3 size: 14 residues. CDR3 sequence (DNA): TGCAGTGCTAGCAAGGGACAGGGTGTAGAGACCCAGTACTTC. Translation: CSASKGQGVETQYF.

This chain joins TRBV21-1 and TRBJ2-3. TRBV21-1 is a pseudogene locus. CDR3 length: 14 residues. Here the CDR3 DNA reads TGTGCCAGCAGCTTCAGGCTCCGCACAGATACGCAGTATTTT. Amino acids: CASSFRLRTDTQYF.

The chain uses TRBV10-3 and TRBJ2-2; D call uncertain. The ends were cut back, 9 bases at V and 2 bases at J, with 13 bases in the middle. Germline CDR1 and CDR2: ENHRY and SYGVKD. The CDR3 is 14 residues long. The CDR3 here is CAIRAIGNTGELFF. CDR3 coding DNA: TGTGCCATTAGGGCAATTGGAAACACCGGGGAGCTGTTTTTT.